This T cell receptor (beta chain) is from a study of STAT3 mutations in large granular lymphocyte leukemia. Study-wide results and limits: Every T-cell large granular lymphocyte leukemia patient had at least one immunodominant TCR beta clonotype.

CDR3 length: 14 residues. Germline CDR1 is SGHTS and CDR2 is YDEGEE. The ends were cut back, 0 bases at V and 4 bases at J, with 8 bases in the middle. Clones were read by immunoSEQ multiplex PCR, and TCRdb kept only the in-frame ones, dropping some. The sample lists about 10,000 clones, around nine tenths seen once, with roughly a quarter in the top ten. A few counts support this clone. Its antigen is not known. This TCR was sampled from a man in his sixties with T-cell large granular lymphocyte leukemia. Some clones in this sample may be carry-over from other donors' samples. Sequencing was performed on peripheral blood mononuclear cells. The chain couples TRBV5-8 to TRBJ1-5, with D unclear. CDR3 bases: TGTGCCAGCAGCTTGGGGGCGGCAAATCAGCCCCAGCATTTT. Its protein product is CASSLGAANQPQHF.